This TCR beta chain was captured by sequencing in a study of PD-L1 blockade in urothelial cancer. Study information: The patients' atezolizumab therapy, 1,200 mg intravenously every 3 weeks, started around 2014. Study-wide findings and caveats: Greater 3-week expansion of tumor-associated blood clones was recorded for durable-benefit patients.

Comments on this clone: The antigen is unknown.

Profiling relied on immunoSEQ multiplex PCR, and the TCRdb table lists in-frame clones only, not all of them. The sample lists tens of thousands of clones, around nine tenths seen once, with under 40% in the top ten. The TCR comes from a man in his sixties with urothelial cancer. The input for sequencing was PBMCs, taken around atezolizumab (anti-PD-L1) treatment.

The CDR3 coding sequence is TGCAGCGTGGGGGCGAGGGGGCTGGGGAACACTGAAGCTTTCTTT. Protein sequence: CSVGARGLGNTEAFF. The chain recombines TRBV29-1 with TRBJ1-1; 7 bases align to TRBD1. CDR3 size: 15 residues. V lost 6 bases, J lost 1 base, and 11 bases stayed unmatched. Germline CDR1 is SQVTM and CDR2 is ANQGSEA.